The entry below gives a single T cell receptor (beta chain) sequence along with its context. The data originate from a study of T cell responses to AZD1222 COVID-19 vaccine. Assay used: immunoSEQ multiplex PCR; TCRdb lists only in-frame clones, some missing. The table shows about 140,000 clones, with 92% occurring only once. The length of the CDR3 is 15 residues. The V end was cut by 3 bases, the J end by 7 bases, with 16 bases between. CDR1 is SGHAT and CDR2 is FQNNGV in the germline V gene. The clonotype was recovered from an adult who received the AZD1222 COVID-19 vaccine. V gene TRBV11-2 combines with J gene TRBJ2-1; D possibly corresponds to TRBD1 (6 bases). The source material was peripheral blood, sampled 28 days after the second AZD1222 dose. CDR3 coding DNA: TGTGCCAGCAGCTTTTCTGGGGGCGGTTTTAATGAGCAGTTCTTC. Residues: CASSFSGGGFNEQFF. Filled out from reference TRBV11-2 and TRBJ2-1, the complete variable domain reads EAGVAQSPRYKIIEKRQSVAFWCNPISGHATLYWYQQILGQGPKLLIQFQNNGVVDDSQLPKDRFSAERLKGVDSTLKIQPAKLEDSAVYLCASSFSGGGFNEQFFGPGTRLTVL.